The TCR beta chain under discussion was sequenced for a study of identical twins. TCRdb redid the calling of the 5' RACE reads with MiXCR, one entry per CDR3 protein. The table has 600,000 to 800,000 distinct CDR3 sequences, around 20% seen once. The CDR3 contains 16 residues. From germline, CDR1 is SGDLS and CDR2 YYNGEE. The trim removed 0 bases at V and 5 bases at J, leaving 7 bases unmatched. The same sample was also used in a study of T cells expressing NK-cell markers.

The sequenced material came from PBMCs. This clonotype originated in a woman aged 18-29 years in good health. J is TRBJ2-3 and V is TRBV9, with TRBD2 matching 9 bases. CDR3 DNA sequence: TGTGCCAGCAGCGTAGAACCTGCGGGAGGGGGAGATACGCAGTATTTT. It yields the protein CASSVEPAGGGDTQYF.